This T cell receptor (beta chain) derives from a study of CD4 T cells in relation to SARS-CoV-2 and coronaviruses. Whole-study context: After approximately 10 days of antigen culture, PBMC TCR beta CDR3s were sequenced. Whole-study findings and limits: Crossreactivity was assessed only for spike protein, not other viral proteins.

The CDR3 loop spans 13 amino acids. The V and J ends lost 4 bases and 5 bases respectively, with 10 bases between them. Per the germline V gene, CDR1 is SNHLY and CDR2 is FYNNEI. Measured with immunoSEQ multiplex PCR; TCRdb has only the in-frame clones, and not every one. This table has 20,000 to 25,000 clones, 70% to 80% appearing once. This clone was seen only a few times. Its antigen is undetermined. CD4+ T cells from unexposed donors were obtained before the COVID-19 pandemic (2011-2018). CD4+ T cells were isolated from the cells after 10 days of culture. Cells permitting, SARS-CoV-2 S/N and four cold-coronavirus spikes were tested on unexposed-donor CD4+ T cells. Cultures held two million PBMCs per well with roughly 10 IU/ml IL-2.

The rearrangement links TRBV2 to TRBJ2-3; D uncertain. This TCR was recovered from a human donor in good health. Sequencing was done on a sample of CD4+ T cells from PBMCs, cultured in vitro. The CDR3 bases are TGTGCCAGCAGTGCCCGGACCGTAGATACGCAGTATTTT. Translation: CASSARTVDTQYF.